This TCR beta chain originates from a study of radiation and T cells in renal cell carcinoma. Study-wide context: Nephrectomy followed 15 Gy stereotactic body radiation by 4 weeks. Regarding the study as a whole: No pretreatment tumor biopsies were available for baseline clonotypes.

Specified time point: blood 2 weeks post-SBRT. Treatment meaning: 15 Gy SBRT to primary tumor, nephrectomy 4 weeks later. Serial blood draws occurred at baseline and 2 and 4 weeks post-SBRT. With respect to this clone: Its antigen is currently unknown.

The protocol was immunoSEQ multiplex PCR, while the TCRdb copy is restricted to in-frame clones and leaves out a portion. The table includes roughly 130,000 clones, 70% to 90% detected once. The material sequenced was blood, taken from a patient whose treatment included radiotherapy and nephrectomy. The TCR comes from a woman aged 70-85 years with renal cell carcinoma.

This CDR3 reads CASSGPPRGYGYTF. The CDR3 DNA follows: TGTGCCAGCAGTGGCCCCCCCAGGGGTTATGGCTACACCTTC. J is TRBJ1-2 and V is TRBV25-1; perhaps TRBD1 as D (6 bases). V lost 4 bases and J 5 bases, leaving 14 bases between the germline ends. The CDR3 loop spans 14 amino acids. In germline, CDR1 is MGHDK, CDR2 SYGVNS.